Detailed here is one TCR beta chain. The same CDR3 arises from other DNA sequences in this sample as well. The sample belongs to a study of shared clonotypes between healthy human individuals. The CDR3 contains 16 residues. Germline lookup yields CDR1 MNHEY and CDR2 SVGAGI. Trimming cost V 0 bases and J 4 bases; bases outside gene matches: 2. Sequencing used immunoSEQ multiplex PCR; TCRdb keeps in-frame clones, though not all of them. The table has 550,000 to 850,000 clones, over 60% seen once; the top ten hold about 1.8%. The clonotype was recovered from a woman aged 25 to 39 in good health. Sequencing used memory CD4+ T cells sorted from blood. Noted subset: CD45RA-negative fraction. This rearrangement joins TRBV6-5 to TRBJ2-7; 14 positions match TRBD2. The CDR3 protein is CASSYSGLAGDYEQYF. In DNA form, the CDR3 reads TGTGCCAGCAGTTACTCGGGACTAGCGGGAGATTACGAGCAGTACTTC.